These T cell receptor beta chains were read from a single sample in a study of beta chain features in type 1 diabetes. The assay was immunoSEQ multiplex PCR, and TCRdb's table has in-frame clones only and misses some. The sample shows more than 550,000 clones, about 14% of them seen only once. Specimen: naive CD4+ T cells from blood. These receptors came from a man aged 18 to 30 with type 1 diabetes. Each CDR3 is given with its conserved first and last residue. The D gene is left open where the match is weak. The size of a clone is reported for some rows only, either as once, few or many, or as a class for expanded clones.

CDR3: CACQPATDTQYF
DNA: TGTGCCTGCCAGCCCGCCACGGATACGCAGTATTTT
length: 12
V: TRBV30
J: TRBJ2-3
D: .
size: .

CDR3: CAWSVLYSSRTEKLFF
DNA: TGTGCCTGGAGTGTACTTTATAGTAGTCGGACCGAAAAACTGTTTTTT
length: 16
V: TRBV30
J: TRBJ1-4
D: .
size: few

CDR3: CATSQERRRVYGYTF
DNA: TGTGCCACCAGCCAAGAGAGGCGTCGTGTCTATGGCTACACCTTC
length: 15
V: TRBV15
J: TRBJ1-2
D: .
size: few

CDR3: CASTGLKENEQFF
DNA: TGTGCCAGCACGGGACTCAAGGAAAATGAGCAGTTCTTC
length: 13
V: TRBV14
J: TRBJ2-1
D: .
size: .

CDR3: CAWRWPRAGTAEQYF
DNA: TGTGCCTGGAGATGGCCCCGGGCAGGGACGGCCGAGCAGTACTTC
length: 15
V: TRBV30
J: TRBJ2-7
D: .
size: .

CDR3: CAWSVPGPGELFF
DNA: TGTGCCTGGAGTGTACCCGGGCCTGGGGAGCTGTTTTTT
length: 13
V: TRBV30
J: TRBJ2-2
D: .
size: few

CDR3: CASRGTVYNEQFF
DNA: TGTGCCAGTAGGGGGACTGTCTACAATGAGCAGTTCTTC
length: 13
V: TRBV2
J: TRBJ2-1
D: .
size: .

CDR3: CASSRVSGQGGGELFF
DNA: TGTGCCAGCAGCCGAGTGAGCGGACAGGGAGGCGGGGAGCTGTTTTTT
length: 16
V: TRBV7-2
J: TRBJ2-2
D: TRBD1
size: .

CDR3: CASSSTFTLHF
DNA: TGTGCCAGCAGCTCCACTTTCACCCTCCACTTT
length: 11
V: TRBV7-9
J: TRBJ1-6
D: .
size: .

CDR3: CASSRSPTSSGETQYF
DNA: TGTGCCAGCAGCAGATCACCTACTAGTTCAGGGGAGACCCAGTACTTC
length: 16
V: TRBV7-6
J: TRBJ2-5
D: .
size: .

CDR3: CASSPRSAFTGELFF
DNA: TGTGCCAGCAGCCCCCGGTCAGCCTTCACCGGGGAGCTGTTTTTT
length: 15
V: TRBV9
J: TRBJ2-2
D: .
size: .

CDR3: CASSQGGQGFNSPLHF
DNA: TGCGCCAGCAGCCAAGGCGGACAGGGGTTTAATTCACCCCTCCACTTT
length: 16
V: TRBV4-3
J: TRBJ1-6
D: TRBD1
size: few

CDR3: CASSVQGLAGTYEQYF
DNA: TGTGCCAGCAGCGTTCAAGGGCTAGCGGGTACCTACGAGCAGTACTTC
length: 16
V: TRBV9
J: TRBJ2-7
D: TRBD2
size: few

CDR3: CASSPRRAGGPYDEQFF
DNA: TGTGCCAGCAGCCCCCGGCGAGCGGGGGGGCCGTACGATGAGCAGTTCTTC
length: 17
V: TRBV7-2
J: TRBJ2-1
D: TRBD2
size: few

CDR3: CASSSGGTGELFF
DNA: TGTGCCAGCAGCTCCGGTGGCACCGGGGAGCTGTTTTTT
length: 13
V: TRBV5-4
J: TRBJ2-2
D: .
size: .

CDR3: CASSRHRVSSYNEQFF
DNA: TGTGCCAGCAGCAGACACAGGGTGAGCTCCTACAATGAGCAGTTCTTC
length: 16
V: TRBV7-9
J: TRBJ2-1
D: .
size: few

CDR3: CASSVMGHGTDTQYF
DNA: TGTGCCAGCAGCGTTATGGGACACGGCACAGATACGCAGTATTTT
length: 15
V: TRBV9
J: TRBJ2-3
D: .
size: few

CDR3: CASSSQGSMNTEAFF
DNA: TGTGCCAGCAGCTCACAGGGGAGCATGAACACTGAAGCTTTCTTT
length: 15
V: TRBV7-9
J: TRBJ1-1
D: TRBD1
size: .

CDR3: CASSESSISGASPLHF
DNA: TGTGCCAGCAGTGAATCGTCAATATCTGGAGCTTCACCCCTCCACTTT
length: 16
V: TRBV25-1
J: TRBJ1-6
D: .
size: few

CDR3: CSEGQYYEQYF
DNA: TGCAGTGAGGGACAGTACTACGAGCAGTACTTC
length: 11
V: TRBV20-1
J: TRBJ2-7
D: TRBD1
size: .

CDR3: CASSDPIAGGLDEQFF
DNA: TGTGCCAGCAGCGATCCTATAGCGGGAGGGCTCGATGAGCAGTTCTTC
length: 16
V: TRBV7-2
J: TRBJ2-1
D: TRBD2
size: .

CDR3: CASSLVGQGTDTQYF
DNA: TGTGCCAGCAGCTTAGTCGGGCAGGGCACAGATACGCAGTATTTT
length: 15
V: TRBV7-6
J: TRBJ2-3
D: .
size: .

CDR3: CASSSDWGGQPQHF
DNA: TGTGCCAGCAGTTCTGACTGGGGCGGCCAGCCCCAGCATTTT
length: 14
V: TRBV6-5
J: TRBJ1-5
D: .
size: few

CDR3: CASRPGVEYGYTF
DNA: TGTGCCAGCAGGCCTGGGGTTGAATATGGCTACACCTTC
length: 13
V: TRBV2
J: TRBJ1-2
D: .
size: few

CDR3: CASTMYNEQFF
DNA: TGTGCCAGCACTATGTACAATGAGCAGTTCTTC
length: 11
V: TRBV7-2
J: TRBJ2-1
D: .
size: few

CDR3: CAWDFGSGYTF
DNA: TGTGCCTGGGATTTCGGGAGTGGCTACACCTTC
length: 11
V: TRBV30
J: TRBJ1-2
D: .
size: few

CDR3: CASSQDITIRGRGYTF
DNA: TGCGCCAGCAGCCAAGATATTACGATAAGGGGTCGTGGCTACACCTTC
length: 16
V: TRBV4-3
J: TRBJ1-2
D: .
size: few

CDR3: CASSLDNYNTEAFF
DNA: TGTGCCAGCAGCTTAGACAACTACAACACTGAAGCTTTCTTT
length: 14
V: TRBV7-2
J: TRBJ1-1
D: .
size: .

CDR3: CSVELRRADTEAFF
DNA: TGCAGCGTTGAATTGCGCCGGGCGGACACTGAAGCTTTCTTT
length: 14
V: TRBV29-1
J: TRBJ1-1
D: .
size: few

CDR3: CASSTPRLAGDNEQFF
DNA: TGTGCCAGTAGTACCCCCCGACTAGCGGGGGACAATGAGCAGTTCTTC
length: 16
V: TRBV19
J: TRBJ2-1
D: TRBD2
size: few

CDR3: CASNRRGEDYGYTF
DNA: TGTGCCAGCAACCGCAGGGGAGAAGACTATGGCTACACCTTC
length: 14
V: TRBV7-2
J: TRBJ1-2
D: .
size: .

CDR3: CASGQPQHF
DNA: TGTGCCAGCGGTCAGCCCCAGCATTTT
length: 9
V: TRBV2
J: TRBJ1-5
D: .
size: few

CDR3: CASSPSSGSLSYNEQFF
DNA: TGTGCCAGCAGCCCCTCTAGCGGGAGTTTGTCCTACAATGAGCAGTTCTTC
length: 17
V: TRBV7-6
J: TRBJ2-1
D: TRBD2
size: few

CDR3: CASSFKGAHNSPLHF
DNA: TGTGCCAGCAGTTTTAAGGGGGCCCATAATTCACCCCTCCACTTT
length: 15
V: TRBV27
J: TRBJ1-6
D: TRBD1
size: .

CDR3: CASSEVNTEAFF
DNA: TGTGCCAGCAGTGAGGTGAACACTGAAGCTTTCTTT
length: 12
V: TRBV6-1
J: TRBJ1-1
D: .
size: few

CDR3: CASSLTGLERIGYTF
DNA: TGTGCCAGCAGCTTGACTGGGCTGGAACGTATTGGCTACACCTTC
length: 15
V: TRBV5-6
J: TRBJ1-2
D: .
size: few

CDR3: CASSPARGGQDTQYF
DNA: TGTGCCAGCAGCCCGGCTCGCGGAGGTCAGGATACGCAGTATTTT
length: 15
V: TRBV11-1
J: TRBJ2-3
D: .
size: .

CDR3: CASSLVASGNYEQYF
DNA: TGCGCCAGCAGCTTGGTGGCTAGCGGGAACTACGAGCAGTACTTC
length: 15
V: TRBV5-1
J: TRBJ2-7
D: TRBD2
size: .

CDR3: CASSQNNEQFF
DNA: TGTGCCAGCAGTCAAAACAATGAGCAGTTCTTC
length: 11
V: TRBV6-5
J: TRBJ2-1
D: .
size: .

CDR3: CASRGRLAGGPSSYNEQFF
DNA: TGCGCCAGCAGGGGAAGACTAGCGGGGGGCCCAAGCTCCTACAATGAGCAGTTCTTC
length: 19
V: TRBV4-3
J: TRBJ2-1
D: TRBD2
size: .

CDR3: CASSFRRRAEGEQYF
DNA: TGTGCCAGCAGCTTTCGGCGCAGGGCCGAGGGGGAGCAGTACTTC
length: 15
V: TRBV5-6
J: TRBJ2-7
D: .
size: .

CDR3: CAWRLGSNYGYTF
DNA: TGTGCCTGGAGGTTGGGTTCCAACTATGGCTACACCTTC
length: 13
V: TRBV30
J: TRBJ1-2
D: .
size: .

CDR3: CASTLPGGLANYGYTF
DNA: TGTGCCAGCACTCTCCCCGGGGGGCTCGCTAACTATGGCTACACCTTC
length: 16
V: TRBV5-4
J: TRBJ1-2
D: .
size: .

CDR3: CASRAPASSYNEQFF
DNA: TGTGCCAGCAGAGCCCCAGCATCTTCCTACAATGAGCAGTTCTTC
length: 15
V: TRBV7-9
J: TRBJ2-1
D: .
size: .

CDR3: CASGDSYNEQFF
DNA: TGTGCCAGCGGGGACTCATACAATGAGCAGTTCTTC
length: 12
V: TRBV7-9
J: TRBJ2-1
D: .
size: few

CDR3: CASSSRPGTSGGAIDTDTQYF
DNA: TGTGCCAGCAGCTCTCGTCCCGGGACTAGCGGGGGGGCCATCGACACAGATACGCAGTATTTT
length: 21
V: TRBV13
J: TRBJ2-3
D: TRBD2
size: few

CDR3: CASSHPGAGQVTSGYTF
DNA: TGCGCCAGCAGCCACCCGGGGGCGGGTCAAGTAACTAGTGGCTACACCTTC
length: 17
V: TRBV4-1
J: TRBJ1-2
D: .
size: .

CDR3: CASKNRDLTNEKLFF
DNA: TGTGCCAGCAAGAACAGGGATCTAACTAATGAAAAACTGTTTTTT
length: 15
V: TRBV2
J: TRBJ1-4
D: .
size: few

CDR3: CSGSWETQYF
DNA: TGCAGCGGGTCCTGGGAGACCCAGTACTTC
length: 10
V: TRBV29-1
J: TRBJ2-5
D: .
size: few

CDR3: CASSQGSGLLLNSPLHF
DNA: TGCGCCAGCAGCCAAGGGTCGGGACTCCTTCTGAATTCACCCCTCCACTTT
length: 17
V: TRBV4-1
J: TRBJ1-6
D: .
size: .